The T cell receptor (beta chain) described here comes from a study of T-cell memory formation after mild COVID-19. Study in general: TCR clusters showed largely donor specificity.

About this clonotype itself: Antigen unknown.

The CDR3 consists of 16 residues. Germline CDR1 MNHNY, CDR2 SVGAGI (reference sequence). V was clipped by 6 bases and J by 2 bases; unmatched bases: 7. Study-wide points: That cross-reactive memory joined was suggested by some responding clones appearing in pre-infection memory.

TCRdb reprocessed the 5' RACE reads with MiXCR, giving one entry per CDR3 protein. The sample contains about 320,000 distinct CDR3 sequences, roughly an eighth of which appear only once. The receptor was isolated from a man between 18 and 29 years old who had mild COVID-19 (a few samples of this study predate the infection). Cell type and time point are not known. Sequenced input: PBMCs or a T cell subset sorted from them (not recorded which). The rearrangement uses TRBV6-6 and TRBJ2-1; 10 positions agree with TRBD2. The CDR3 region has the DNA TGTGCCAGCAGGCTACAAGGGACTAGCGCCTACAATGAGCAGTTCTTC. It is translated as CASRLQGTSAYNEQFF.